This is a list of T cell receptor beta chains from one sample in a study of T cells in tuberculosis. TCRdb's table, derived via immunoSEQ multiplex PCR, lists solely in-frame clones and lacks some. The sample yields 25,000 to 35,000 clones, around 89% seen once. The specimen was PBMCs. These receptors were taken from a donor aged 10 to 29 with latent tuberculosis or without tuberculosis infection. Each CDR3 is given with its conserved first and last residue. D genes are given only for firm matches. Some rows mark clone size as missing; the rest say once, few, many or name a class of expanded clone.

j_call d_call v_call clone_size cdr3_aa cdr3_nt
TRBJ1-6 NA TRBV6-1 NA CASSARQADNSPLHF TGTGCCAGCAGTGCGCGACAGGCCGATAATTCACCCCTCCACTTT
TRBJ2-1 NA TRBV5-4 NA CASSTTPYNEQFF TGTGCCAGCAGCACTACTCCATACAATGAGCAGTTCTTC
TRBJ2-7 NA TRBV27 NA CASSTVYREYEQYF TGTGCCAGCAGTACCGTATATCGGGAATACGAGCAGTACTTC
TRBJ2-7 TRBD1 TRBV10-3 NA CAIRGLDRAISYEQYF TGTGCCATCAGGGGGCTCGACAGGGCCATTTCCTACGAGCAGTACTTC
TRBJ2-2 TRBD2 TRBV5-1 NA CASSASSSGGYAGELFF TGCGCCAGCAGCGCCTCCTCGAGCGGGGGGTACGCCGGGGAGCTGTTTTTT
TRBJ2-6 TRBD1 TRBV6-1 NA CASSAQGAGANVLTF TGTGCCAGCAGTGCGCAGGGGGCCGGGGCCAACGTCCTGACTTTC
TRBJ2-5 NA TRBV10-3 NA CAISVVLRPETQYF TGTGCCATCAGTGTGGTATTGCGGCCCGAGACCCAGTACTTC
TRBJ2-5 TRBD2 TRBV7-2 NA CASSRGLAETQYF TGTGCCAGCAGCCGGGGACTAGCGGAGACCCAGTACTTC
TRBJ2-3 TRBD2 TRBV9 once CASSARGGRTDTQYF TGTGCCAGCAGCGCCCGCGGGGGGCGCACAGATACGCAGTATTTT
TRBJ2-3 TRBD2 TRBV9 NA CASSVGVGGGSTDTQYF TGTGCCAGCAGCGTAGGGGTCGGCGGGGGTAGCACAGATACGCAGTATTTT
TRBJ1-6 TRBD1 TRBV7-9 NA CASSAGQGGDSPLHF TGTGCCAGCAGCGCCGGACAGGGAGGTGATTCACCCCTCCACTTT
TRBJ1-2 TRBD1 TRBV6-1 NA CAGRDRDTYGYTF TGTGCCGGGCGGGACAGGGACACCTATGGCTACACCTTC
TRBJ2-1 TRBD1 TRBV18 NA CASSLGQYPNEQFF TGTGCCAGCTCATTGGGACAGTATCCCAATGAGCAGTTCTTC
TRBJ2-7 TRBD1 TRBV6-1 few CASRTTGGNEQYF TGTGCCAGCAGGACAACAGGGGGCAACGAGCAGTACTTC
TRBJ2-5 NA TRBV6-6 NA CASSYSGVETQYF TGTGCCAGCAGTTACTCAGGGGTAGAGACCCAGTACTTC
TRBJ2-3 NA TRBV7-8 NA CASSFGGTGADTQYF TGTGCCAGCAGCTTCGGGGGAACAGGGGCAGATACGCAGTATTTT
TRBJ2-3 TRBD2 TRBV2 NA CASRELAGGEDTQYF TGTGCCAGCAGGGAACTAGCGGGGGGTGAAGATACGCAGTATTTT
TRBJ2-2 NA TRBV11-2 NA CASSSPTTNTGELFF TGTGCCAGCAGCTCCCCTACCACCAACACCGGGGAGCTGTTTTTT
TRBJ2-5 NA TRBV5-1 once CASSYRGAETQYF TGCGCCAGCAGCTACCGGGGGGCGGAGACCCAGTACTTC
TRBJ2-1 NA TRBV4-3 NA CASSQRSSYNEQFF TGCGCCAGCAGCCAACGGTCGTCTTACAATGAGCAGTTCTTC
TRBJ2-3 TRBD1 TRBV5-5 NA CASSLAPGQGAADTQYF TGTGCCAGCAGCTTGGCCCCGGGACAGGGGGCAGCAGATACGCAGTATTTT
TRBJ2-4 NA TRBV28 NA CASSSPRLMGRKNIQYF TGTGCCAGCAGTTCCCCCAGGCTGATGGGGCGCAAAAACATTCAGTACTTC
TRBJ2-2 TRBD1 TRBV13 NA CASKIGQGPTGELFF TGTGCCAGCAAGATAGGACAGGGGCCCACCGGGGAGCTGTTTTTT
TRBJ1-4 TRBD1 TRBV5-5 NA CASSQGKGTGREKLFF TGTGCCAGCAGCCAAGGGAAGGGGACAGGTCGTGAAAAACTGTTTTTT
TRBJ1-6 TRBD1 TRBV5-1 NA CASSWTGAPLHF TGCGCCAGCAGCTGGACAGGGGCACCCCTCCACTTT
TRBJ2-1 TRBD2 TRBV4-2 NA CASSLQAGGTYNEQFF TGTGCCAGCAGCCTGCAAGCGGGGGGGACCTACAATGAGCAGTTCTTC
TRBJ2-3 TRBD2 TRBV7-2 NA CASSPAGGGTDTQYF TGTGCCAGCAGCCCAGCGGGGGGGGGCACAGATACGCAGTATTTT
TRBJ2-5 TRBD2 TRBV2 NA CASTRGGVGETQYF TGTGCCAGCACCCGCGGGGGGGTAGGAGAGACCCAGTACTTC
TRBJ2-2 NA TRBV9 NA CASSGLIQGGGELFF TGTGCCAGCAGCGGGCTGATACAGGGTGGCGGGGAGCTGTTTTTT
TRBJ1-1 TRBD1 TRBV28 NA CASKWTGVHTEAFF TGTGCCAGCAAATGGACAGGGGTGCACACTGAAGCTTTCTTT
TRBJ2-7 NA TRBV7-9 NA CASSPPSGSYEQYF TGTGCCAGCAGCCCACCGTCAGGCTCCTACGAGCAGTACTTC
TRBJ1-1 NA TRBV4-1 NA CASSQTGGEAFF TGCGCCAGCAGCCAAACGGGTGGTGAAGCTTTCTTT
TRBJ2-5 TRBD1 TRBV5-8 NA CASRRQGARWETQYF TGTGCCAGCAGGAGACAGGGGGCGCGTTGGGAGACCCAGTACTTC
TRBJ1-6 TRBD1 TRBV2 NA CASSERTGDYNSPLHF TGTGCCAGCAGCGAGAGGACAGGGGACTATAATTCACCCCTCCACTTT
TRBJ2-3 TRBD2 TRBV6-5 NA CASSRPGLGADTQYF TGTGCCAGCAGTCGTCCGGGACTAGGGGCAGATACGCAGTATTTT
TRBJ2-5 TRBD2 TRBV27 NA CASSLSSPIAGGSTQYF TGTGCCAGCAGTTTATCTAGCCCTATCGCGGGGGGGTCGACCCAGTACTTC
TRBJ1-5 NA TRBV28 NA CASRLSGGGNQPQHF TGTGCCAGCCGACTCTCTGGGGGGGGCAATCAGCCCCAGCATTTT
TRBJ2-3 TRBD2 TRBV2 NA CASSGARGTFTDTQYF TGTGCCAGCAGTGGGGCGCGGGGGACTTTCACAGATACGCAGTATTTT
TRBJ1-5 TRBD1 TRBV19 NA CASSIGDRNQPQHF TGTGCCAGTAGTATAGGGGACAGGAATCAGCCCCAGCATTTT
TRBJ2-3 TRBD2 TRBV6-4 NA CASSDSASGGPDTQYF TGTGCCAGCAGTGACTCGGCTAGCGGGGGGCCAGATACGCAGTATTTT
TRBJ2-5 TRBD1 TRBV11-2 NA CASSLVRGETQYF TGTGCCAGCAGCTTAGTCAGGGGGGAGACCCAGTACTTC
TRBJ1-3 NA TRBV6-4 NA CASIGLGLLNSGNTIYF TGTGCCAGCATAGGCCTCGGACTTCTGAACTCTGGAAACACCATATATTTT
TRBJ2-2 NA TRBV5-1 NA CASSLGQNTGELFF TGCGCCAGCAGCCTTGGACAGAACACCGGGGAGCTGTTTTTT
TRBJ2-7 NA TRBV6-1 NA CASSLAGMTYEQYF TGTGCCAGCTCCCTGGCAGGAATGACCTACGAGCAGTACTTC
TRBJ1-5 NA TRBV6-1 NA CASSHTGLDQPQHF TGTGCCAGCAGCCATACAGGCCTTGATCAGCCCCAGCATTTT
TRBJ1-5 NA TRBV10-3 NA CATSGPNSQPQHF TGTGCCACCAGTGGGCCTAACAGCCAGCCCCAGCATTTT
TRBJ2-7 TRBD1 TRBV18 NA CASSPGTASYEQYF TGTGCCAGCTCACCCGGGACAGCCTCCTACGAGCAGTACTTC
TRBJ2-1 TRBD2 TRBV27 NA CASSRAGLQTGLEQFF TGTGCCAGCAGTCGAGCGGGACTCCAAACGGGTCTTGAGCAGTTCTTC
TRBJ2-7 NA TRBV15 once CATRDSDRSYEQYF TGTGCCACCAGAGACTCTGACAGATCCTACGAGCAGTACTTC
TRBJ1-5 TRBD1 TRBV6-5 NA CASSVTGDVSQPQHF TGTGCCAGCTCGGTAACAGGGGACGTGAGTCAGCCCCAGCATTTT
TRBJ1-6 NA TRBV2 NA CASSGTSASPLHF TGTGCCAGCAGCGGGACATCGGCTTCACCCCTCCACTTT
TRBJ2-3 TRBD2 TRBV27 NA CASSLLAGSGGDSSTDTQYF TGTGCCAGCAGTTTACTGGCAGGTAGCGGGGGGGATTCTAGCACAGATACGCAGTATTTT
TRBJ2-7 NA TRBV29-1 NA CSVALSSYEQYF TGCAGCGTAGCCCTTAGCTCCTACGAGCAGTACTTC
TRBJ2-6 NA TRBV6-1 NA CASSEGYSGANVLTF TGTGCCAGCAGTGAAGGTTACTCTGGGGCCAACGTCCTGACTTTC
TRBJ1-2 TRBD1 TRBV19 NA CASSISGQGPYGYTF TGTGCCAGTAGTATATCGGGACAGGGCCCCTATGGCTACACCTTC